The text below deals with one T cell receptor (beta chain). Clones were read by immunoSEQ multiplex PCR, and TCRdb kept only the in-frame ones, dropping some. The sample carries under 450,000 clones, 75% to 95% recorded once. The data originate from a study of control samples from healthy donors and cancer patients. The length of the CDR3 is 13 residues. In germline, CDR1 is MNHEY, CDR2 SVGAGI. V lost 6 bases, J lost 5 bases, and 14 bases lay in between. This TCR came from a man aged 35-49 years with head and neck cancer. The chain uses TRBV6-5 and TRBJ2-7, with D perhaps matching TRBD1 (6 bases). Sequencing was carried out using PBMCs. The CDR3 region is CASRKQGSHEQYF. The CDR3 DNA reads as TGTGCCAGCAGAAAACAGGGAAGCCACGAGCAGTACTTC.